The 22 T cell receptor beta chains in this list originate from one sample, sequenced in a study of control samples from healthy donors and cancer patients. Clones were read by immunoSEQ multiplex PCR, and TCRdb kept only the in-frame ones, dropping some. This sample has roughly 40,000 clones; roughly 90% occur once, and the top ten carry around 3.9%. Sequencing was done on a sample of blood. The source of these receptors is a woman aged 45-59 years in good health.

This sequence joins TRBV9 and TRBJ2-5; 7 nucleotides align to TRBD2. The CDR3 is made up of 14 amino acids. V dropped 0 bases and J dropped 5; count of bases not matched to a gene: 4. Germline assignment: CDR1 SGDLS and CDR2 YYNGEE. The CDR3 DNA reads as TGTGCCAGCAGCGTAGCTGGGGGGGTTGAGACCCAGTACTTC. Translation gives CASSVAGGVETQYF.

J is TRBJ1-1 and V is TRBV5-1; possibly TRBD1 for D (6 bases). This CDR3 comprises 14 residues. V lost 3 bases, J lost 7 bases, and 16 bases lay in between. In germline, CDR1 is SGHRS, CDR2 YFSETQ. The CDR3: CASSYDQGYGEAFF. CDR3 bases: TGCGCCAGCAGCTATGACCAGGGGTACGGTGAAGCTTTCTTT.

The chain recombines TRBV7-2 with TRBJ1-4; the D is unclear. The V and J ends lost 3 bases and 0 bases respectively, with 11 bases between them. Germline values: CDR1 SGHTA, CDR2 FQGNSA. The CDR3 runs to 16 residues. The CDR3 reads CASSLGDRATNEKLFF. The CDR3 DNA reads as TGTGCCAGCAGCTTGGGCGATCGGGCAACTAATGAAAAACTGTTTTTT.

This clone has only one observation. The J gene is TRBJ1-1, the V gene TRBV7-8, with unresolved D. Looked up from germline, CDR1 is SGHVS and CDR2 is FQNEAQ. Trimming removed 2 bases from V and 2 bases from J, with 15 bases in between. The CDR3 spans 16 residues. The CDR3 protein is CASSLWQRPLNTEAFF. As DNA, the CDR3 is TGTGCCAGCAGCTTATGGCAGCGTCCGTTAAACACTGAAGCTTTCTTT.

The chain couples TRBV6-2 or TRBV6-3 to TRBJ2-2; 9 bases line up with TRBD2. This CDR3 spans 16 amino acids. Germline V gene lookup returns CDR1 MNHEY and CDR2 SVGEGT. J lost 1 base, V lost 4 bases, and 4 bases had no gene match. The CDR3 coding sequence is TGTGCCAGCAGTTTACAGCGGGGGGTGAACACCGGGGAGCTGTTTTTT. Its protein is CASSLQRGVNTGELFF.

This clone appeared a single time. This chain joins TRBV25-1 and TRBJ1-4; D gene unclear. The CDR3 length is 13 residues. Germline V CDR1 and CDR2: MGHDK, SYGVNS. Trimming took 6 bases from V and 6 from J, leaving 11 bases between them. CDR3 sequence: CASSILGYEKLFF. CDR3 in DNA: TGTGCCAGCAGCATACTAGGGTATGAAAAACTGTTTTTT.

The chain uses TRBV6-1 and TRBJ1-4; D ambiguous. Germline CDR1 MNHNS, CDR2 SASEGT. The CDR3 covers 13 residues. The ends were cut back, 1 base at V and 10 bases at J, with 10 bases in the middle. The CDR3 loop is CASSEVRDGKLFF. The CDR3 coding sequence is TGTGCCAGCAGTGAAGTCCGGGATGGAAAACTGTTTTTT.

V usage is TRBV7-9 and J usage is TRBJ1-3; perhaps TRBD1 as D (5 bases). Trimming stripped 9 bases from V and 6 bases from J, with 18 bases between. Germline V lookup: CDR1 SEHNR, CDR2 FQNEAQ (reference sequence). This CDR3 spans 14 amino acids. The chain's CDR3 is CASSAGNIENTIYF. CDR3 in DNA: TGTGCCAGTAGTGCAGGGAATATCGAAAACACCATATATTTT.

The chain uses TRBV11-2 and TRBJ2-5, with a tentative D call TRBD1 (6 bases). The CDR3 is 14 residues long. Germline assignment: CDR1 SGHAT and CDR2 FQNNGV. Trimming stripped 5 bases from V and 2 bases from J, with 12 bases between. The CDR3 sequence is CASSPRTAQETQYF. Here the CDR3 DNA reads TGTGCCAGCAGCCCTAGGACAGCTCAAGAGACCCAGTACTTC.

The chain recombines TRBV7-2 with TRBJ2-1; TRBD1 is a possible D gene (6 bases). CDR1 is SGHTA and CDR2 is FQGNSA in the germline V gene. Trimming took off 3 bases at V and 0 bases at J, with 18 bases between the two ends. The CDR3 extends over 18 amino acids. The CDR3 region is CASSFRQAESHSYNEQFF. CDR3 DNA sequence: TGTGCCAGCAGCTTCAGACAGGCCGAATCACACTCCTACAATGAGCAGTTCTTC.

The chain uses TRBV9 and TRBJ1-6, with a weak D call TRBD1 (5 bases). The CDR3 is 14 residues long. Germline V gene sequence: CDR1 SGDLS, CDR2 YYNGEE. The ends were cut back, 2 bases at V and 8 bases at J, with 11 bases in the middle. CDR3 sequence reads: CASSVRQLDSPLHF. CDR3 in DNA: TGTGCCAGCAGCGTTAGACAGTTGGATTCACCCCTCCACTTT.

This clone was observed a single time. The CDR3 region has the DNA TGTGCCAGCAGCCTGACAGGGTTTGCCACAGATACGCAGTATTTT. This translates into CASSLTGFATDTQYF. This sequence joins TRBV9 and TRBJ2-3; 7 bases are a match to TRBD1. Germline loops: CDR1 SGDLS, CDR2 YYNGEE. After removal of 4 bases from V and 2 bases from J, the junction contained 7 bases not matched to a gene. The CDR3 consists of 15 residues.

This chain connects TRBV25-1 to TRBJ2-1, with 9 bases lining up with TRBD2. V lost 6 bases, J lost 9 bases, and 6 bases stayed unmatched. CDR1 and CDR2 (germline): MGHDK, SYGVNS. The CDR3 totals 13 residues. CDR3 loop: CASRRGGAGEQFF. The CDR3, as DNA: TGTGCCAGCAGGCGGGGGGGGGCAGGTGAGCAGTTCTTC. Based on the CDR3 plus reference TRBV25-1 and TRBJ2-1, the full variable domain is EADIYQTPRYLVIGTGKKITLECSQTMGHDKMYWYQQDPGMELHLIHYSYGVNSTEKGDLSSESTVSRIRTEHFPLTLESARPSHTSQYLCASRRGGAGEQFFGPGTRLTVL.

The CDR3 here is CASSIVRGASQPQHF. CDR3 nucleotides: TGTGCCAGTAGTATAGTTCGGGGGGCTAGTCAGCCCCAGCATTTT. The rearrangement uses TRBV19 and TRBJ1-5, with a weak D call TRBD1 (6 bases). This CDR3 is 15 amino acids long. Germline V gives CDR1 LNHDA, CDR2 SQIVND (reference sequence). The V and J ends lost 1 base and 6 bases respectively, with 13 bases between them.

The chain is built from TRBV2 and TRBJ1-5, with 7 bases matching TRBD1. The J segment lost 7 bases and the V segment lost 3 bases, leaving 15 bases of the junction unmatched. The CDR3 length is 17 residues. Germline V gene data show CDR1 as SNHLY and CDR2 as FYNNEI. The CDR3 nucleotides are TGTGCCAGCAGTGAGGAGGGGGCCCGGGGTCGATGGCAGCCCCAGCATTTT. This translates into CASSEEGARGRWQPQHF.

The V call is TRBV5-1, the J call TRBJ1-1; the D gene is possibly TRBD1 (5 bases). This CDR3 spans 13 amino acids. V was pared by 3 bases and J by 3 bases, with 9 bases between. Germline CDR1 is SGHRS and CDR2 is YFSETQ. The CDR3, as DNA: TGCGCCAGCAGCTCCCAGGGCTACACTGAAGCTTTCTTT. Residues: CASSSQGYTEAFF. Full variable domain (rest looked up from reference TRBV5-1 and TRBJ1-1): KAGVTQTPRYLIKTRGQQVTLSCSPISGHRSVSWYQQTPGQGLQFLFEYFSETQRNKGNFPGRFSGRQFSNSRSEMNVSTLELGDSALYLCASSSQGYTEAFFGQGTRLTVV.

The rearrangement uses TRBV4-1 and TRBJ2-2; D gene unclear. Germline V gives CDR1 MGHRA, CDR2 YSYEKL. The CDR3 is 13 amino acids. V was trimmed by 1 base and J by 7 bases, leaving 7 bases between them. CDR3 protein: CASSQGSFGELFF. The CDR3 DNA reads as TGCGCCAGCAGCCAAGGGTCTTTCGGGGAGCTGTTTTTT.

CDR3 nucleotides: TGTGCCATCAGTGGGAGGACAGATACGCAGTATTTT. As protein: CAISGRTDTQYF. This chain links TRBV10-3 with TRBJ2-3, with D perhaps TRBD2 (5 bases). CDR3 length: 12 residues. Trimming pared 4 bases from V and 3 bases from J, leaving 5 bases between. Germline-derived CDR1 and CDR2 are ENHRY and SYGVKD.

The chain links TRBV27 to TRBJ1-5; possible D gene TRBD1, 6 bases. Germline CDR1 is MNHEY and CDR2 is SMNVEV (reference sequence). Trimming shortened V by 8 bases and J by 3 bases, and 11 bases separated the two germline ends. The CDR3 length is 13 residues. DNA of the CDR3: TGTGCCAGCGCACAGGGTATCAATCAGCCCCAGCATTTT. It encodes CASAQGINQPQHF.

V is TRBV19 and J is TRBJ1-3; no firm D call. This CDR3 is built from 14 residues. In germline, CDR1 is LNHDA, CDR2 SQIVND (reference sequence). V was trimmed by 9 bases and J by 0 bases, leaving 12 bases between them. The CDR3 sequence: CASSRLGSGNTIYF. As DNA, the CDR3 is TGTGCCAGCTCCCGCCTAGGCTCTGGAAACACCATATATTTT.

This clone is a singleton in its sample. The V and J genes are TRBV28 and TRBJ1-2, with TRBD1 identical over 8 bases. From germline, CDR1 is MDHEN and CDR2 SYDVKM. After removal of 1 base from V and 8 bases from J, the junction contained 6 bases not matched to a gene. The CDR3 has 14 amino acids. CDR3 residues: CASSLSGQGGGYTF. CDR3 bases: TGTGCCAGCAGTTTATCTGGACAGGGTGGAGGCTACACCTTC.

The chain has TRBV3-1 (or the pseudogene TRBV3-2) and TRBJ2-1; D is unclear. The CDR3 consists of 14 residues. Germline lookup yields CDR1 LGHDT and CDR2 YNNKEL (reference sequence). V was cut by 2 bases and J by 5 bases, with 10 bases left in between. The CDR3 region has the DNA TGTGCCAGCAGCCAAACCCACGCCAACAATGAGCAGTTCTTC. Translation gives CASSQTHANNEQFF.